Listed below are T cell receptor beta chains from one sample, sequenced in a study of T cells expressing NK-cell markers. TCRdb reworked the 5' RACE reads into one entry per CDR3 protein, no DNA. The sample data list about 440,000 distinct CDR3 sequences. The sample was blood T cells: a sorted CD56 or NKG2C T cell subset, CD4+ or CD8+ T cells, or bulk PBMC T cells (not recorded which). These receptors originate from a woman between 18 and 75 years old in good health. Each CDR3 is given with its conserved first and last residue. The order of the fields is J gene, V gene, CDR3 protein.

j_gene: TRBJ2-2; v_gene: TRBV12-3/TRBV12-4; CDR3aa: CASSLPETNTGELFF
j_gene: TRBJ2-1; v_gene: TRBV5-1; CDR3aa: CASSLRQRGGYNEQFF
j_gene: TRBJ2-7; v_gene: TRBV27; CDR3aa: CASSLSPDRTYEQYF
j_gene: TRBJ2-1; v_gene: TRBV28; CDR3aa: CASSVDSNEQFF
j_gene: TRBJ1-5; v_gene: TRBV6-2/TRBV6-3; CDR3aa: CASTSTEYSNQPQHF
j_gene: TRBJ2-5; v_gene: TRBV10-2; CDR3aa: CASTERETQYF
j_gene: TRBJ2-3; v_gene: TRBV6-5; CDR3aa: CASSSPGSSTQYF
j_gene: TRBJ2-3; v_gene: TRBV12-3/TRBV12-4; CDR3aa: CASSLLVRGDTQYF
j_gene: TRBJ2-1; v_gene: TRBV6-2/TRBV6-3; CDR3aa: CASILAGGHEQFF
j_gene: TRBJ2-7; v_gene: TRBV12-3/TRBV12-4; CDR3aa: CASSSRWGSGSYEQYF
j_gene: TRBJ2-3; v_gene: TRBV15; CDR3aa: CATSRQSGALKLDTQYF
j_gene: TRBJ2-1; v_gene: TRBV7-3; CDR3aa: CASSLQASGGVHEQFF
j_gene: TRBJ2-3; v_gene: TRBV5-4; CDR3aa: CASSLIVDRDTQYF
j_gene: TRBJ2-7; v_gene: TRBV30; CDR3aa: CAWSVQPGGEQYF
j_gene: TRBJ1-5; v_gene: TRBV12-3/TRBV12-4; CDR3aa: CASSFELGQGARQPQHF
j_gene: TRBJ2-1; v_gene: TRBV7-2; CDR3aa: CASRSKGGKSYNEQFF
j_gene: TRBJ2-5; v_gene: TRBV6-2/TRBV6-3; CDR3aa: CASSYPPQGTPETQYF
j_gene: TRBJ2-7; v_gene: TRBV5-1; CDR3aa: CASSSPGQGVPEQYF
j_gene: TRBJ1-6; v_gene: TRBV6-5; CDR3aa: CASSSLDVSPLHF
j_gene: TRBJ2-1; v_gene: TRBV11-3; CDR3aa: CASSLRGGDEQFF
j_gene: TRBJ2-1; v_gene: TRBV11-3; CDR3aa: CASSLAERLAGIPEQFF
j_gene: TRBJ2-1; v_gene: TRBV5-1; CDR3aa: CASSLPRSGGAGNEQFF
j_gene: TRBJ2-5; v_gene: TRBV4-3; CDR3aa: CASSQVQVGVQETQYF
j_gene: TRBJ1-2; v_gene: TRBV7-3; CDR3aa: CASSRGLWETVYGYTF
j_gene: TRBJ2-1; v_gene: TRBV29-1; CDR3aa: CSVSKSLAEGYNEQFF
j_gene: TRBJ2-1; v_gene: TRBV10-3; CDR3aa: CAISEALTSGDRNEQFF
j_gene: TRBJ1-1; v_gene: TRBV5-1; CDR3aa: CASSRQTGINSREAFF
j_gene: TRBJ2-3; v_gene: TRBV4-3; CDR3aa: CASSQDTLADTQYF
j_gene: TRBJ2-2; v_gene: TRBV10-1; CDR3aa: CASSEGWIGYTGELFF
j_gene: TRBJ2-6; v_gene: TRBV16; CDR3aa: CASSQDWGRGWTGANVLTF
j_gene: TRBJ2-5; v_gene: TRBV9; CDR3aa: CASSAPEIGETQYF
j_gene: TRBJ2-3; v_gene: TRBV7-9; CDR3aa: CASSTQTGRTDTQYF
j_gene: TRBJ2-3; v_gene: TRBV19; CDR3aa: CASSWAAADTQYF